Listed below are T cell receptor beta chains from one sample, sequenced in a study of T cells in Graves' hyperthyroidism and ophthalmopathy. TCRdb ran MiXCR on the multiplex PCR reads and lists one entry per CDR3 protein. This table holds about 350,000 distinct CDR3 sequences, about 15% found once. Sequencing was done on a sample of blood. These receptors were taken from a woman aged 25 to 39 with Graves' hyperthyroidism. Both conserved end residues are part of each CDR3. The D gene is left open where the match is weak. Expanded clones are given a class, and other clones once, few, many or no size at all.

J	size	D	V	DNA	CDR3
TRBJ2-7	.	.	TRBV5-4	TGTGCCAGCAGCCTCGAGGAGGCCTCCTACGAGCAGTACTTC	CASSLEEASYEQYF
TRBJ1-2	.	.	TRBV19	TGTGCCAGTAGTTCGTTAGGAAACGACTATGGCTACACCTTC	CASSSLGNDYGYTF
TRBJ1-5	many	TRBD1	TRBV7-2	TGTGCCAGCAGCTTAGAGGGGGCGAGGCCCCAGCATTTT	CASSLEGARPQHF
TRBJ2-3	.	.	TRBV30	TGTGCCTGGAGTCAGGGGAGGACAGATACGCAGTATTTT	CAWSQGRTDTQYF
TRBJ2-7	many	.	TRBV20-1	TGCAGTGCCAACCGACAGAACAGATCCTACGAGCAGTACTTC	CSANRQNRSYEQYF
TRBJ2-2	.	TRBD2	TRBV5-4	TGTGCCAGCAGCTCCCCGACTAGCGGGAGGGAGGTCGGGGAGCTGTTTTTT	CASSSPTSGREVGELFF
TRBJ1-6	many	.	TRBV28	TGTGCCAGCAGTGCTATGGACTATCGGTCCTGGAATTCACCCCTCCACTTT	CASSAMDYRSWNSPLHF
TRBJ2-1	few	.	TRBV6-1	TGTGCCAGCTCCCGATCCGGGACACATTCCTACAATGAGCAGTTCTTC	CASSRSGTHSYNEQFF
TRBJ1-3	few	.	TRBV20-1	TGCAGTGCAGCCGACTCTGGAAACACCATATATTTT	CSAADSGNTIYF
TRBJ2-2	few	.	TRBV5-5	TGTGCCACCGGAGGTCATTTTCCCACCGGGGAGCTGTTTTTT	CATGGHFPTGELFF
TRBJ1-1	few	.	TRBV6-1	TGTGCCAGCAGAAGGATAACTGAAGCTTTCTTT	CASRRITEAFF
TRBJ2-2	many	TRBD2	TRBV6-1	TGTGCCAGCAGTTTACTAGCGGCGAACACCGGGGAGCTGTTTTTT	CASSLLAANTGELFF
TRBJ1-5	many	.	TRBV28	TGTGCCAGCAGGCGTACGGGGCCCCAGCATTTT	CASRRTGPQHF
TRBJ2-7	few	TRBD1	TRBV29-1	TGCAGCGTTGAAGATAGGTCCCTCGGGACAGGGGGATTATACGAGCAGTACTTC	CSVEDRSLGTGGLYEQYF
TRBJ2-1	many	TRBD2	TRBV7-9	TGTGCCAGCAGCTTAGCGGGACTAGCTTCCAATGAGCAGTTCTTC	CASSLAGLASNEQFF
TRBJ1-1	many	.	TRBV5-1	TGCGCCAGCAGCTTCGACGCCACTGAAGCTTTCTTT	CASSFDATEAFF
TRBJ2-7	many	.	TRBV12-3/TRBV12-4	TGTGCCAGCAGTTCGGACTTCTCCTACGAGCAGTACTTC	CASSSDFSYEQYF
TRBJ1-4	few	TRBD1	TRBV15	TGTGCCACCAGCAGAGATGGGACAGGTCCTATGAAACTGTTTTTT	CATSRDGTGPMKLFF
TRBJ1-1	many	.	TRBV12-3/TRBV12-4	TGTGCCAGCAGTTTCACAGGTCGTAAGAACACTGAAGCTTTCTTT	CASSFTGRKNTEAFF
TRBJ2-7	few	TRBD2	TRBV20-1	TGCAGTGCCCTTGGGAGGAGTAGCGGGAGCTACGAGCAGTACTTC	CSALGRSSGSYEQYF
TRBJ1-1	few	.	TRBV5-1	TGCGCCAGCAGTTCGGGACCGTCGAACACTGAAGCTTTCTTT	CASSSGPSNTEAFF
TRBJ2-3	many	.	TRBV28	TGTGCCAGCAGTTTAGCCCGCAAGACGGATACGCAGTATTTT	CASSLARKTDTQYF
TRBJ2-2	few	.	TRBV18	TGTGCCAGCTCACCGGACCGCACCGGGGAGCTGTTTTTT	CASSPDRTGELFF
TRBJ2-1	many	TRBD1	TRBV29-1	TGCAGCGTCTCCGGGACAGCAACCTACAATGAGCAGTTCTTC	CSVSGTATYNEQFF
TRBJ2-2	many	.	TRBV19	TGTGCCAGTAGTATTGCGCTAGCGAACACCGGGGAGCTGTTTTTT	CASSIALANTGELFF
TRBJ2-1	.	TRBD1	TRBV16	TGTGCCAGCAGCCAAACAAGGGACAGGGCGGATGAGCAGTTCTTC	CASSQTRDRADEQFF
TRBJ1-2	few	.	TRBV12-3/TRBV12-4	TGTGCCAGCAGATACCGAAGTAACTATGGCTACACCTTC	CASRYRSNYGYTF
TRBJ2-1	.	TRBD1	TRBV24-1	TGTGCCACCAGTGACCTGGACAGGGGTAATGAGCAGTTCTTC	CATSDLDRGNEQFF
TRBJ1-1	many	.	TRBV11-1	TGTGCCAGCAATTTCGGGAGACAAAACACTGAAGCTTTCTTT	CASNFGRQNTEAFF
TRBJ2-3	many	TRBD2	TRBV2	TGTGCCAGCAGTGAACTAGCGGGAACTGCTAGCACAGATACGCAGTATTTT	CASSELAGTASTDTQYF
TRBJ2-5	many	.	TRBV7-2	TGTGCCAGCAGCTTAGACAGGGAAGAGACCCAGTACTTC	CASSLDREETQYF
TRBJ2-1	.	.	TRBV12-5	TGTGCTAGTGGTTTAGGGGCGTCCTACAATGAGCAGTTCTTC	CASGLGASYNEQFF
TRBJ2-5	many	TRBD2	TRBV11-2	TGTGCCAGCAGCTTAGATCTAGCGGGAGACGGGGGACAAGAGACCCAGTACTTC	CASSLDLAGDGGQETQYF
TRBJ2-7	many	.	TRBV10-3	TGTGCCATTTCCTCGGCGAGGAACGAGCAGTACTTC	CAISSARNEQYF
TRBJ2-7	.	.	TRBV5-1	TGCGCCAGCAGCTACGCCAGCTCCTACGAGCAGTACTTC	CASSYASSYEQYF
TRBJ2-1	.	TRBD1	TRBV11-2	TGTGCCAGCAGCCCGGACAGGGGGCGCTGGGAGCAGTTCTTC	CASSPDRGRWEQFF
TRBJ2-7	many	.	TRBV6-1	TGTGCCAGCCTTAGAGCGGACGAGCAGTACTTC	CASLRADEQYF
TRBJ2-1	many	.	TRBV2	TGTGCCAGCAGTGGAAGAGGGATGGACAATGAGCAGTTCTTC	CASSGRGMDNEQFF
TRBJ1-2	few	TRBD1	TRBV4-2	TGTGCCAGCAGCTCGACAGGGTTAGCCTATGGCTACACCTTC	CASSSTGLAYGYTF
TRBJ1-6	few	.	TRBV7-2	TGTGCCAGCAGTAAAACAGGGTCACCCCTCCACTTT	CASSKTGSPLHF
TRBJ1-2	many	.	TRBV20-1	TGCAGTGCTCGGGCCCAACCGAGAGGGGGCTACACCTTC	CSARAQPRGGYTF
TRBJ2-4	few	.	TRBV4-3	TGCGCCAGCAGCCAAGAAGACGGGGGCGCCAAAAACATTCAGTACTTC	CASSQEDGGAKNIQYF
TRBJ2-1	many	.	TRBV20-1	TGCAGTGCTAGAGGGGTTGTGGCTCAATCCTACAATGAGCAGTTCTTC	CSARGVVAQSYNEQFF
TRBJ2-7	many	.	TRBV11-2	TGTGCCAGCAGCTTTGGTACGGTTCTCTACGAGCAGTACTTC	CASSFGTVLYEQYF
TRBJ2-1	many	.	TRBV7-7	TGTGCTAGCAGCCCCCAGCCGGGGAATGAGCAGTTCTTC	CASSPQPGNEQFF
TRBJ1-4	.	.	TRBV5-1	TGCGCCAGCAGCTTGGGAGTCAGAAAAGAAGCAAGATCTAATGAAAAACTGTTTTTT	CASSLGVRKEARSNEKLFF
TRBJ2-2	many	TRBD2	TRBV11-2	TGTGCCAGCAGCCCCATTAGCGGGAGGGCTGCCGGGGAGCTGTTTTTT	CASSPISGRAAGELFF
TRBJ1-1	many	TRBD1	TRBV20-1	TGCAGTGCATTATCCAAGGGGACAGGGATTGGCGCTGAAGCTTTCTTT	CSALSKGTGIGAEAFF
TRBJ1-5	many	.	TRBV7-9	TGTGCCAGCAGCCCACAGGGTTTTCAGCCCCAGCATTTT	CASSPQGFQPQHF
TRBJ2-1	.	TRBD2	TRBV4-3	TGCGCCAGCAGCCAAGTTTTAGCGGGACCCAATGAGCAGTTCTTC	CASSQVLAGPNEQFF
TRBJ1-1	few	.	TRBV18	TGTGCCAGCTCACGATCAGACACGAGAGGGGCTTTCTTT	CASSRSDTRGAFF
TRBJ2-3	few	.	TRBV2	TGTGCCAGCAGTCCTGGGACAGCGGGTTCAGATACGCAGTATTTT	CASSPGTAGSDTQYF
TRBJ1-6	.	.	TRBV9	.	CASSVGGGNSYNSPLGF
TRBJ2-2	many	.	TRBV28	TGTGCCAGCAGTTTTTTAGCGGCAGCCGCGAACACCGGGGAGCTGTTTTTT	CASSFLAAAANTGELFF
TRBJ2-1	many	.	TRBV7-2	TGTGCCAGCAGCTTAGAAGGCAGGGGGGTTGAGCAGTTCTTC	CASSLEGRGVEQFF
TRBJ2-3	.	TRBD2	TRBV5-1	TGCGCCAGCAGCTTACTAGCGGGAGTCGCAGATACGCAGTATTTT	CASSLLAGVADTQYF